This is a list of T cell receptor beta chains from one sample in a study of monozygotic twins with inflammatory bowel disease. TCRdb reanalyzed the 5' RACE reads, giving one entry per CDR3 protein sequence and no DNA. The sample data list around 150,000 distinct CDR3 sequences. Sequencing was performed on blood. Source of these receptors: a human donor with ulcerative colitis or Crohn's disease, or a healthy co-twin of an affected twin (not recorded which). Each CDR3 is given with its conserved first and last residue. Clone size is not always given. Where it is, it says once, few, many or a class for expanded clones.

abundance	j_gene	v_gene	CDR3aa
NA	TRBJ2-1	TRBV5-1	CASSPLGLAGGSYNEQFF
NA	TRBJ2-3	TRBV20-1	CSARGTGSTDTQYF
NA	TRBJ1-2	TRBV12-3/TRBV12-4	CASSLGGGYGYTF
medium-sized	TRBJ2-2	TRBV5-6	CASSLGTNTGELFF
NA	TRBJ2-1	TRBV20-1	CSARGWQSYLNEQFF
NA	TRBJ1-1	TRBV20-1	CSALAGRRTEAFF
NA	TRBJ2-7	TRBV5-1	CASSLEGLANSYEQYF
NA	TRBJ2-2	TRBV28	CASSRGGVRTRTGELFF
NA	TRBJ1-5	TRBV9	CASSPRTDNQPQHF
NA	TRBJ1-5	TRBV20-1	CSARDWLNQPQHF
NA	TRBJ1-2	TRBV19	CASGGQGKYGYTF
NA	TRBJ2-1	TRBV11-3	CASSLEGLESSEQFF
NA	TRBJ2-1	TRBV3-1	CASSQGRNNEQFF
NA	TRBJ2-3	TRBV15	CATSRVGSTDTQYF
NA	TRBJ2-5	TRBV4-1	CASSRWDLKGETQYF
NA	TRBJ2-1	TRBV4-2	CASSQEFAESYNEQFF
NA	TRBJ1-1	TRBV3-1	CASSRPGDTEAFF
NA	TRBJ1-5	TRBV20-1	CSASPGGNQPQHF
NA	TRBJ2-3	TRBV5-4	CASSLVTSGGTDTQYF
NA	TRBJ2-3	TRBV7-2	CASRLGDTQYF
NA	TRBJ1-4	TRBV27	CASTRPGGVEKLFF
NA	TRBJ2-1	TRBV6-1	CLSGGSSYNEQFF
medium-sized	TRBJ2-5	TRBV4-2	CASSQGATSGIGETQYF
NA	TRBJ2-5	TRBV18	CASSPETAQETQYF
NA	TRBJ1-5	TRBV6-2/TRBV6-3	CDSSFRGGFSQPQHF
NA	TRBJ2-3	TRBV24-1	CATSDPTEGGDTQYF
NA	TRBJ1-4	TRBV4-1	CASSQEGREGREKLFF
NA	TRBJ1-5	TRBV12-3/TRBV12-4	CASSLGRGDNQPQHF
NA	TRBJ2-6	TRBV29-1	CSVQARDNRANVLTF
NA	TRBJ2-1	TRBV19	CASSIGLSSYNEQFF
NA	TRBJ2-7	TRBV15	CATSRLADTYEQYF
NA	TRBJ2-4	TRBV12-3/TRBV12-4	CASSLVSLRPDRAKNMQYF
NA	TRBJ2-7	TRBV3-1	CASSQAPNEQYF
NA	TRBJ1-4	TRBV7-9	CASSGGLGSDEKLFF
NA	TRBJ2-2	TRBV7-9	CASSSGQLWTGELFF
NA	TRBJ1-2	TRBV10-3	CAISEVADDGYTF
NA	TRBJ2-3	TRBV7-9	CASSLVWRESTDTQYF
NA	TRBJ1-1	TRBV27	CASSSPLDTEAFF
NA	TRBJ1-2	TRBV5-1	CASSLFTGGTNYGYTF
NA	TRBJ2-1	TRBV12-3/TRBV12-4	CASRNIAGLYNEQFF
NA	TRBJ2-1	TRBV12-3/TRBV12-4	CASSPFTRMGQFF
NA	TRBJ1-3	TRBV24-1	CATSEGAAGNTIYF
NA	TRBJ2-1	TRBV5-5	CASSLGWGGQNEQFF
NA	TRBJ2-5	TRBV6-1	CASSPPSGEKETQYF
NA	TRBJ2-7	TRBV19	CASSIRTSGAVSYEQYF
NA	TRBJ2-3	TRBV7-2	CASSVQTGGISTDTQYF
NA	TRBJ2-2	TRBV12-3/TRBV12-4	CASSSRFGGELFF
NA	TRBJ1-3	TRBV29-1	CSVALYRGPGNTIYF
NA	TRBJ1-1	TRBV19	CASETSNTEAFF
NA	TRBJ1-1	TRBV27	CASSTSGAVEAFF
NA	TRBJ2-7	TRBV7-2	CASTEARGEQYF
NA	TRBJ1-1	TRBV5-1	CASHLGVGNTEAFF
NA	TRBJ2-3	TRBV2	CASSEGLDPLTDTQYF
NA	TRBJ2-5	TRBV24-1	CATSEGALETQYF